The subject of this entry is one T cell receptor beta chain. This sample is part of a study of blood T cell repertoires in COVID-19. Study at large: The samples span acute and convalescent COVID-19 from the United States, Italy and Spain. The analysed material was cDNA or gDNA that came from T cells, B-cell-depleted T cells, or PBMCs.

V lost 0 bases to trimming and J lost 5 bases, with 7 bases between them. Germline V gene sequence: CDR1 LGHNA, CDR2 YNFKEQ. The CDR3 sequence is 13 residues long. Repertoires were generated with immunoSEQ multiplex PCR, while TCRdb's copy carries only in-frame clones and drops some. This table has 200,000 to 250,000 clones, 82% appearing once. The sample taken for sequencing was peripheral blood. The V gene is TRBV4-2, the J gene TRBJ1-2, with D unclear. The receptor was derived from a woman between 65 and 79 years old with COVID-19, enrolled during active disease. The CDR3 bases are TGTGCCAGCAGCCAAGACAGAATTTATGGCTACACCTTC. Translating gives CASSQDRIYGYTF.